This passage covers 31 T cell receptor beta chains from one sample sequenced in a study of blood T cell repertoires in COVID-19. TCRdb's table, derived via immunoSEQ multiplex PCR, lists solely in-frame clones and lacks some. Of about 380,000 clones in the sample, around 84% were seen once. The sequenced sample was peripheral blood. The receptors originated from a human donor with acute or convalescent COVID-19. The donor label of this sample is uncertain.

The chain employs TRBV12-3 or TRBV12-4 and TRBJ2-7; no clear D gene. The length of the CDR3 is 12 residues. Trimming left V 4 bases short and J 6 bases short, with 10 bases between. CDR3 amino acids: CASSSGSPEQYF. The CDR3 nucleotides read TGTGCCAGCAGTTCCGGGTCCCCCGAGCAGTACTTC.

The CDR3, as DNA: TGTGCCACCAGTGATCTAGGGACAGGGGGCGGTGAGACCCAGTACTTC. This sequence encodes CATSDLGTGGGETQYF. J is TRBJ2-5 and V is TRBV24-1; TRBD1 matches 12 bases. There are 16 residues in the CDR3. The V gene end was trimmed by 3 bases and the J gene end by 5 bases; junction bases not matched to a gene: 6. Germline loops: CDR1 KGHDR, CDR2 SFDVKD.

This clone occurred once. As DNA, the CDR3 is TGTGCCAGCAGTCCGCTCGGGCTAGCGGGAAGTCGAGGCGAGCAGTACTTC. Translation: CASSPLGLAGSRGEQYF. The gene calls are TRBV27 and TRBJ2-7, with TRBD2 matching over 9 bases. Germline V gene data show CDR1 as MNHEY and CDR2 as SMNVEV (reference sequence). This CDR3 is built from 17 residues. V was clipped by 5 bases and J by 6 bases; unmatched bases: 17.

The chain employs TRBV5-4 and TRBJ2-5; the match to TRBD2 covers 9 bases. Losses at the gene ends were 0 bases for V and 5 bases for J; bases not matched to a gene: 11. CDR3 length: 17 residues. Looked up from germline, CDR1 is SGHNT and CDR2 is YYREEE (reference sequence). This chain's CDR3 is CASSLVGRGTSRETQYF. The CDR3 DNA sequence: TGTGCCAGCAGCTTGGTGGGGCGGGGGACTAGCAGGGAGACCCAGTACTTC. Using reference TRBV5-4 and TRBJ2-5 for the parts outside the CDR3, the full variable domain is ETGVTQSPTHLIKTRGQQVTLRCSSQSGHNTVSWYQQALGQGPQFIFQYYREEENGRGNFPPRFSGLQFPNYSSELNVNALELDDSALYLCASSLVGRGTSRETQYFGPGTRLLVL.

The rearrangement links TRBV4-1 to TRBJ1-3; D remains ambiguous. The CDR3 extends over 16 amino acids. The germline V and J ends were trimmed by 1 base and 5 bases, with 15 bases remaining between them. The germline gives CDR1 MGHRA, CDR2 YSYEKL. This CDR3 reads CASSQVGVKERNTIYF. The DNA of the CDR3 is TGCGCCAGCAGCCAAGTCGGAGTAAAAGAAAGAAACACCATATATTTT.

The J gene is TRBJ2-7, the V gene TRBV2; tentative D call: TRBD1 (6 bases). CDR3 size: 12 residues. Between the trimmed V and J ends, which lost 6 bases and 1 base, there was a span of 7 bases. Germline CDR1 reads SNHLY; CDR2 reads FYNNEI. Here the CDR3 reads CASRQGSYEQYF. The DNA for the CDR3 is TGTGCCAGCAGACAGGGATCCTACGAGCAGTACTTC.

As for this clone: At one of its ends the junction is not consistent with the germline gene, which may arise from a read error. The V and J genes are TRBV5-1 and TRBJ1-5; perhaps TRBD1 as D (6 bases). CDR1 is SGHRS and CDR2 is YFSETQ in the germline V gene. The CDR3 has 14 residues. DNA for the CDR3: TGCGCCAGCAGCTTTACAGGGAGCGATCAGCCCCAACATTTT. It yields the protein CASSFTGSDQPQHF.

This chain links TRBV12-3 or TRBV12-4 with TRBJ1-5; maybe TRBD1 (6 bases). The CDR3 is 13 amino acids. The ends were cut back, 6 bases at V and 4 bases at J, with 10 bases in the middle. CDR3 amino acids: CASRGQLNQPQHF. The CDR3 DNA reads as TGTGCCAGCAGAGGACAGCTTAATCAGCCCCAGCATTTT.

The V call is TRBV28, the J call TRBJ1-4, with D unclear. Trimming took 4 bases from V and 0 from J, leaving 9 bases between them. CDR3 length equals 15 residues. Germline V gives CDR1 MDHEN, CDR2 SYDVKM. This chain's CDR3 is CASSSPSATNEKLFF. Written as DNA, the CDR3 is TGTGCCAGCAGTTCCCCCAGCGCAACTAATGAAAAACTGTTTTTT.

The CDR3 here is CASNRGGSSYEQYF. CDR3 in DNA: TGTGCCAGCAACAGGGGTGGGAGCTCCTACGAGCAGTACTTC. The chain employs TRBV13 and TRBJ2-7, with 7 bases that match TRBD1. The junction had 6 bases not matched to a gene; V was cut back by 7 bases and J by 0 bases. The germline V gene has CDR1 PRHDT and CDR2 FYEKMQ (reference sequence). The CDR3 totals 14 residues.

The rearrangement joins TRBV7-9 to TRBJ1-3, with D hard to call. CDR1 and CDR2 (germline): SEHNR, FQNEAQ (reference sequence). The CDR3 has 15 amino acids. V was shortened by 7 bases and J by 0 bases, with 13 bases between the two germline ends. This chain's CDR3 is CASTPSELSGNTIYF. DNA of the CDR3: TGTGCCAGCACCCCGTCGGAGCTCTCTGGAAACACCATATATTTT.

CDR3 sequence: CASRGTEYEQYF. CDR3 coding DNA: TGTGCCAGCAGAGGGACAGAATACGAGCAGTACTTC. The rearrangement links TRBV6-5 to TRBJ2-7; TRBD1 matches 7 bases. The germline V gene has CDR1 MNHEY and CDR2 SVGAGI. This CDR3 region has 12 residues. The J segment lost 4 bases and the V segment lost 6 bases, leaving 3 bases of the junction unmatched.

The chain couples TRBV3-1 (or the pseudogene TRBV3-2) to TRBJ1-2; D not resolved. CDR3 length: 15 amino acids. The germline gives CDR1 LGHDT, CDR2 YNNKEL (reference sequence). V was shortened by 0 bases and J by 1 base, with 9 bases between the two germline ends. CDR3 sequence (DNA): TGTGCCAGCAGCCAAGATTTTCCCGGTAACTATGGCTACACCTTC. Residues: CASSQDFPGNYGYTF.

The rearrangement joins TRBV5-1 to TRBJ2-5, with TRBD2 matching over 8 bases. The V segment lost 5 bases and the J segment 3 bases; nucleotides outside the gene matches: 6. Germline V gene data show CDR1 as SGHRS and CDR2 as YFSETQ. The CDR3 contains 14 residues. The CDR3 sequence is CASRSGGAEETQYF. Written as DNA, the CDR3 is TGCGCCAGCAGGTCCGGGGGGGCTGAAGAGACCCAGTACTTC. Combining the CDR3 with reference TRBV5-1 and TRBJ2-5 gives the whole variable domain KAGVTQTPRYLIKTRGQQVTLSCSPISGHRSVSWYQQTPGQGLQFLFEYFSETQRNKGNFPGRFSGRQFSNSRSEMNVSTLELGDSALYLCASRSGGAEETQYFGPGTRLLVL.

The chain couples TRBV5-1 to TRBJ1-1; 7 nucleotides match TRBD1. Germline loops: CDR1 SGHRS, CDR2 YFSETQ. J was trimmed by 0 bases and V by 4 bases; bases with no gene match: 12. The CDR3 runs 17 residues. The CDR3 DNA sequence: TGCGCCAGCAGCCACAGGGGCCCGGCGGCCATGAACACTGAAGCTTTCTTT. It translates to CASSHRGPAAMNTEAFF.

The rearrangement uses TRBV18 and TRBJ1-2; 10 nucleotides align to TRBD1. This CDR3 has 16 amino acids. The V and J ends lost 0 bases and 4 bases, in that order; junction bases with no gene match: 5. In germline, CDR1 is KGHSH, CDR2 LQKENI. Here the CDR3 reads CASSPPGQGLGYGYTF. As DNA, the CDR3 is TGTGCCAGCTCACCACCGGGACAGGGGCTGGGCTATGGCTACACCTTC.

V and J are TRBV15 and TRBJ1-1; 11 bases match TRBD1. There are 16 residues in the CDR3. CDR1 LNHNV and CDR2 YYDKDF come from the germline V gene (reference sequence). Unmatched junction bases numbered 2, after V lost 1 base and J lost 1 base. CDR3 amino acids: CATSRGTGGSNTEAFF. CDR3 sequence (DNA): TGTGCCACCAGCAGAGGGACAGGGGGCTCGAACACTGAAGCTTTCTTT.

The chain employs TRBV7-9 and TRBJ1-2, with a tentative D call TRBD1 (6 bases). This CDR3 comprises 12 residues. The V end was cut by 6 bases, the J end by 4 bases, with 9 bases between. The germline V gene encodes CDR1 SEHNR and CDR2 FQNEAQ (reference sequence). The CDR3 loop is CASSGGGYGYTF. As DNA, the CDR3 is TGTGCCAGCAGTGGGGGCGGCTATGGCTACACCTTC.

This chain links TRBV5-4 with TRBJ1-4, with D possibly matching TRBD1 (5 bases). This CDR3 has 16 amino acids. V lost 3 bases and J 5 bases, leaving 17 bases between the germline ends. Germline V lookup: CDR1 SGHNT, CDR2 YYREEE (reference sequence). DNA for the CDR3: TGTGCCAGCAGCTCGACTGGGGGGGTCGGCAATGAAAAACTGTTTTTT. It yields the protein CASSSTGGVGNEKLFF.

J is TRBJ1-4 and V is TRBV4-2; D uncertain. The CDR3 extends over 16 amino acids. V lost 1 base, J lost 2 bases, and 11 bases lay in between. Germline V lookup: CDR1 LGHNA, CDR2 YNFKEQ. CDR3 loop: CASSQAYGFTNEKLFF. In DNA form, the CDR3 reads TGTGCCAGCAGCCAAGCCTACGGGTTTACTAATGAAAAACTGTTTTTT.

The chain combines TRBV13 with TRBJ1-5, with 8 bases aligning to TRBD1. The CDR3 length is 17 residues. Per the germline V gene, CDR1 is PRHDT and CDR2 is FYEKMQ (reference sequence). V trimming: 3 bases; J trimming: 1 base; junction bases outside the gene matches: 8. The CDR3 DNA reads TGTGCCAGCAGCTTTAGTGGACAGGGCCGGAGCAATCAGCCCCAGCATTTT. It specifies CASSFSGQGRSNQPQHF.

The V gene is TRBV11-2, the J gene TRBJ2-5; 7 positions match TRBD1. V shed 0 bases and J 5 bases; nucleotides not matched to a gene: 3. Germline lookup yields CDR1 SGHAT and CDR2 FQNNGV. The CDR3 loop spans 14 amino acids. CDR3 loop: CASSLDHRGETQYF. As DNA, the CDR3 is TGTGCCAGCAGCTTAGATCACAGGGGTGAGACCCAGTACTTC.

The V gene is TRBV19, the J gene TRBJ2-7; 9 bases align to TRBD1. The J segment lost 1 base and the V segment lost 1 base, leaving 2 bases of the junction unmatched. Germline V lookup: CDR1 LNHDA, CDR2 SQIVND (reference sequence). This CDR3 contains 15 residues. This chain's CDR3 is CASSIGDRASYEQYF. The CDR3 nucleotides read TGTGCCAGTAGTATAGGGGACAGGGCATCCTACGAGCAGTACTTC.

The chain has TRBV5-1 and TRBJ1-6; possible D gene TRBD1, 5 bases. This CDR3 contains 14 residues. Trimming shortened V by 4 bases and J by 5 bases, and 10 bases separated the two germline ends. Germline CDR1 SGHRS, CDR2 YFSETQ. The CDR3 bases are TGCGCCAGCAGCATGGGACGGGATAATTCACCCCTCCACTTT. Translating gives CASSMGRDNSPLHF. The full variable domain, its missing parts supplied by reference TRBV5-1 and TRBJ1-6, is KAGVTQTPRYLIKTRGQQVTLSCSPISGHRSVSWYQQTPGQGLQFLFEYFSETQRNKGNFPGRFSGRQFSNSRSEMNVSTLELGDSALYLCASSMGRDNSPLHFGNGTRLTVT.

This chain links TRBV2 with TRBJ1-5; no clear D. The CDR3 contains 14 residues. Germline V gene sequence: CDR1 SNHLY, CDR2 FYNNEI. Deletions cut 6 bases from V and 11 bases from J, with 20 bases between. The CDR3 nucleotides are TGTGCCAGCAGCGCCAACGGTTTGGCGGTGGCCCAGCATTTT. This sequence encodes CASSANGLAVAQHF.

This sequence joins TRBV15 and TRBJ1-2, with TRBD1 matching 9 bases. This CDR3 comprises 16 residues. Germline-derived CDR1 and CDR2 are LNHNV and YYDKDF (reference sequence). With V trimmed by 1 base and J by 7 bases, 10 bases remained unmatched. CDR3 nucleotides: TGTGCCACCAGCAGAGCTCCGGGACAGGGCTTTTTTGGCTACACCTTC. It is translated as CATSRAPGQGFFGYTF.

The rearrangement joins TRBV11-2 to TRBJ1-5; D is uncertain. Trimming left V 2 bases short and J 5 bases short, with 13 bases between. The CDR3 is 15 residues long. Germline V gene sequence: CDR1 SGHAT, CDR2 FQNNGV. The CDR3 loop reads CASSLSPGAHQPQHF. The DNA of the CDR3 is TGTGCCAGCAGCTTATCCCCGGGAGCTCATCAGCCCCAGCATTTT.

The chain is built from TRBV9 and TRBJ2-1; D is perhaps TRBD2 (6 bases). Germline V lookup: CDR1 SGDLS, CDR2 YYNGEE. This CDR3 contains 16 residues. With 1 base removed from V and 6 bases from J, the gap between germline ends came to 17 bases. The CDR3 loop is CASSVTRWEAGNEQFF. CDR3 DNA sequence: TGTGCCAGCAGCGTAACAAGGTGGGAAGCGGGCAATGAGCAGTTCTTC.

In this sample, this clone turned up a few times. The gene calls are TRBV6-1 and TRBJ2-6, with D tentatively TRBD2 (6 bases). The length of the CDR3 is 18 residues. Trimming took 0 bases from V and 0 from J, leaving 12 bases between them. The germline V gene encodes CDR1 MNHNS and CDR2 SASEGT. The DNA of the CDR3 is TGTGCCAGCAGTGAAGCGGGACTCTCTGGCTCTGGGGCCAACGTCCTGACTTTC. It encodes CASSEAGLSGSGANVLTF.

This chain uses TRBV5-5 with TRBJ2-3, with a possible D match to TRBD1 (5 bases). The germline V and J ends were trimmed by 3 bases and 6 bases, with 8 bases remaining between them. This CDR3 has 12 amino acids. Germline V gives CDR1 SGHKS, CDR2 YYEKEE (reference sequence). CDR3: CASSSTADTQYF. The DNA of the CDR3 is TGTGCCAGCAGCTCGACAGCTGATACGCAGTATTTT.

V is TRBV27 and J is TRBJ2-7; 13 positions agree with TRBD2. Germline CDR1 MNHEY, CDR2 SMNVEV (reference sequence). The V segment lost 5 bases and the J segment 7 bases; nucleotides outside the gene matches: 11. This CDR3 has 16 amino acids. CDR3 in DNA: TGTGCCAGCAGTCTCATACCGGGACTAGCGGGATATGAGCAGTACTTC. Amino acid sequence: CASSLIPGLAGYEQYF.